Listed here are 22 T cell receptor beta chains from one sample, sequenced in a study of cytomegalovirus exposure and HLA in healthy donors. 13 Jbeta primers and 60 Vbeta primers were used for the PCR. Only in-frame clones appear in the TCRdb table, and some are missing; sequencing was by immunoSEQ multiplex PCR. The data show about 140,000 clones, 80% seen once. The sample consisted of PBMCs. These TCRs come from a female donor in good health and CMV-seronegative.

This rearrangement joins TRBV27 to TRBJ2-1; D gene ambiguous. The ends were cut back, 3 bases at V and 7 bases at J, with 4 bases in the middle. This CDR3 comprises 11 residues. Germline V gene data show CDR1 as MNHEY and CDR2 as SMNVEV (reference sequence). This CDR3 reads CASSFTNEQFF. The CDR3 DNA sequence: TGTGCCAGCAGTTTTACTAATGAGCAGTTCTTC.

This CDR3 reads CASSSSGGANYNEQFF. The CDR3 coding sequence is TGTGCCAGCAGCTCGAGTGGGGGGGCGAACTACAATGAGCAGTTCTTC. The chain has TRBV11-3 and TRBJ2-1; maybe TRBD2 (7 bases). The CDR3 runs 16 residues. Germline V gene lookup returns CDR1 SGHNT and CDR2 YENEEA. The V end lost 4 bases, the J end lost 3 bases, and 16 bases lay between the germline ends.

This chain uses TRBV13 with TRBJ1-1; D gene ambiguous. The CDR3 extends over 16 amino acids. V was clipped by 4 bases and J by 0 bases, with 15 bases between them. Per germline, CDR1 PRHDT and CDR2 FYEKMQ (reference sequence). The DNA for the CDR3 is TGTGCCAGCAGCTACCTAATCCGGTCCATGAACACTGAAGCTTTCTTT. Amino acid sequence: CASSYLIRSMNTEAFF.

The rearrangement uses TRBV27 and TRBJ1-4; 9 positions match TRBD1. The germline V gene encodes CDR1 MNHEY and CDR2 SMNVEV (reference sequence). V lost 7 bases, J lost 1 base, and 7 bases stayed unmatched. The CDR3 is 16 amino acids. The CDR3 DNA follows: TGTGCCAGCAAAAAGGGACAGGGCGAAACTAATGAAAAACTGTTTTTT. It is translated as CASKKGQGETNEKLFF.

The V call is TRBV7-6, the J call TRBJ2-7, with D maybe TRBD2 (6 bases). Germline values: CDR1 SGHVS, CDR2 FNYEAQ. V lost 5 bases and J lost 2, with 16 bases in between. This CDR3 spans 15 amino acids. The DNA of the CDR3 is TGTGCCAGCAGCCCTAAACGGGAGTTACCCTACGAGCAGTACTTC. This translates into CASSPKRELPYEQYF.

This chain uses TRBV7-9 with TRBJ1-1; D is unresolved. The germline CDR1 and CDR2 sequences are SEHNR and FQNEAQ (reference sequence). V lost 5 bases to trimming and J lost 5 bases, with 15 bases between them. The CDR3 totals 14 residues. CDR3 amino acids: CASSPGEVRTEAFF. Written as DNA, the CDR3 is TGTGCCAGCAGCCCCGGGGAGGTGAGAACTGAAGCTTTCTTT.

This sequence joins TRBV7-9 and TRBJ1-3; D might be TRBD1 (5 bases). V dropped 5 bases and J dropped 0 bases, with 11 bases sitting between them. The CDR3 is made up of 15 amino acids. CDR1 is SEHNR, CDR2 FQNEAQ, per germline (reference sequence). The CDR3 coding sequence is TGTGCCAGCAGCGGCAGGGAATTCTCTGGAAACACCATATATTTT. Protein sequence: CASSGREFSGNTIYF.

This clone occurred a few times. The gene calls are TRBV28 and TRBJ2-7; TRBD2 might be the D (6 bases). This CDR3 region has 13 residues. Trimming took 7 bases from V and 2 from J, leaving 12 bases between them. Germline CDR1 and CDR2: MDHEN and SYDVKM. In DNA form, the CDR3 reads TGTGCCAGCATTAGCGGTTCTCCCTACGAGCAGTACTTC. Encoded protein: CASISGSPYEQYF.

V gene TRBV9 combines with J gene TRBJ2-7, with 10 bases identical to TRBD1. V dropped 3 bases and J dropped 5; count of bases not matched to a gene: 11. This CDR3 contains 16 residues. The germline V gene encodes CDR1 SGDLS and CDR2 YYNGEE. The CDR3 sequence is CASSAELTGGFNEQYF. CDR3 nucleotide sequence: TGTGCCAGCAGCGCGGAACTGACAGGGGGCTTCAACGAGCAGTACTTC.

DNA of the CDR3: TGTGCCAGCAGCCAAAACAATGAGCAGTTCTTC. This encodes CASSQNNEQFF. The chain couples TRBV7-2 to TRBJ2-1; D gene unclear. Germline V gene sequence: CDR1 SGHTA, CDR2 FQGNSA. Deletions cut 5 bases from V and 5 bases from J, with 4 bases between. This CDR3 comprises 11 residues.

V and J are TRBV7-9 and TRBJ2-1, with 7 bases that match TRBD1. V lost 5 bases and J lost 4; bases outside the gene matches: 5. The CDR3 is 14 residues long. Germline CDR1 reads SEHNR; CDR2 reads FQNEAQ (reference sequence). The CDR3 nucleotides are TGTGCCAGCAGCCACCGGGACAGATACAATGAGCAGTTCTTC. Amino acids: CASSHRDRYNEQFF. Based on the CDR3 plus reference TRBV7-9 and TRBJ2-1, the full variable domain is DTGVSQNPRHKITKRGQNVTFRCDPISEHNRLYWYRQTLGQGPEFLTYFQNEAQLEKSRLLSDRFSAERPKGSFSTLEIQRTEQGDSAMYLCASSHRDRYNEQFFGPGTRLTVL.

The chain links TRBV15 to TRBJ2-1; D might be TRBD2 (5 bases). CDR1 LNHNV and CDR2 YYDKDF come from the germline V gene (reference sequence). V lost 3 bases to trimming and J lost 6 bases, with 9 bases between them. CDR3 length equals 13 residues. The CDR3 loop reads CATSSVRGNEQFF. The CDR3 DNA is TGTGCCACCAGCAGCGTTCGGGGCAATGAGCAGTTCTTC.

The gene calls are TRBV4-2 and TRBJ2-7; 12 bases fit TRBD2. The germline V gene encodes CDR1 LGHNA and CDR2 YNFKEQ. The CDR3 totals 17 residues. J lost 3 bases, V lost 2 bases, and 8 bases had no gene match. The CDR3 sequence is CASSQPGLAGSLYEQYF. CDR3 nucleotides: TGTGCCAGCAGCCAACCGGGACTAGCGGGTTCCCTCTACGAGCAGTACTTC.

The chain joins TRBV15 to TRBJ1-1, with D unresolved. Trimming shortened V by 5 bases and J by 5 bases, and 12 bases separated the two germline ends. This CDR3 has 13 amino acids. CDR1 and CDR2 from the germline V gene are LNHNV and YYDKDF (reference sequence). Here the CDR3 DNA reads TGTGCCACCAGCTCCCCGGGAACGACTGAAGCTTTCTTT. Protein sequence: CATSSPGTTEAFF. The whole variable domain, remainder taken from reference TRBV15 and TRBJ1-1, is DAMVIQNPRYQVTQFGKPVTLSCSQTLNHNVMYWYQQKSSQAPKLLFHYYDKDFNNEADTPDNFQSRRPNTSFCFLDIRSPGLGDTAMYLCATSSPGTTEAFFGQGTRLTVV.

In the case of this clone: One end of the junction does not line up with germline, which may come from a read error. This chain joins TRBV2 and TRBJ1-1, with D possibly matching TRBD1 (6 bases). The CDR3 covers 14 residues. Germline V lookup: CDR1 SNHLY, CDR2 FYNNEI. This CDR3 is CASSRTDRNTEAFF. The CDR3 coding sequence is TGTGCTAGCAGTCGGACGGACAGGAACACTGAAGCTTTCTTT.

CDR3 sequence: CASSSPGLGLYEQYF. Here the CDR3 DNA reads TGTGCCAGCAGTTCCCCGGGACTAGGACTCTACGAGCAGTACTTC. The chain employs TRBV27 and TRBJ2-7; 8 bases align to TRBD2. Trimming cost V 4 bases and J 3 bases; bases outside gene matches: 8. There are 15 residues in the CDR3. Germline V gene lookup returns CDR1 MNHEY and CDR2 SMNVEV (reference sequence).

The V call is TRBV7-9, the J call TRBJ2-2, with 12 bases lining up with TRBD2. After removal of 2 bases from V and 7 bases from J, the junction contained 11 bases not matched to a gene. CDR1 and CDR2 from the germline V gene are SEHNR and FQNEAQ (reference sequence). This CDR3 has 18 amino acids. The CDR3 spells CASSLPFRLAGVGGELFF. The CDR3 DNA reads as TGTGCCAGCAGCTTACCGTTCAGACTAGCGGGAGTTGGCGGGGAGCTGTTTTTT.

The DNA for the CDR3 is TGTGCCAGTAGTCAGGGACAGGGTGAGGCCACTGAAGCTTTCTTT. Translated, it gives CASSQGQGEATEAFF. This chain connects TRBV19 to TRBJ1-1, with 9 bases fitting TRBD1. The CDR3 totals 15 residues. J gave up 4 bases and V 5 bases, and 8 bases lay outside the gene matches. Looked up from germline, CDR1 is LNHDA and CDR2 is SQIVND (reference sequence).

V gene TRBV6-5 combines with J gene TRBJ2-5; possible D gene TRBD2, 6 bases. Germline assignment: CDR1 MNHEY and CDR2 SVGAGI. V lost 5 bases, J lost 2 bases, and 12 bases lay in between. The CDR3 totals 14 residues. CDR3 in amino acids: CASSDWTIQETQYF. DNA for the CDR3: TGTGCCAGCAGTGACTGGACTATTCAAGAGACCCAGTACTTC.

J is TRBJ2-1 and V is TRBV27; 13 bases are a match to TRBD2. V lost 2 bases to trimming and J lost 0 bases; unmatched junction nucleotides: 10. There are 20 residues in the CDR3. Germline CDR1 MNHEY, CDR2 SMNVEV (reference sequence). CDR3 in amino acids: CASSLLRLAGGTSSYNEQFF. DNA for the CDR3: TGTGCCAGCAGTTTACTGAGACTAGCGGGAGGTACGAGCTCCTACAATGAGCAGTTCTTC.

This rearrangement joins TRBV5-6 to TRBJ2-1, with 8 positions matching TRBD2. The J segment lost 0 bases and the V segment lost 4 bases, leaving 3 bases of the junction unmatched. This CDR3 spans 15 amino acids. Germline V gene sequence: CDR1 SGHDT, CDR2 YYEEEE. Here the CDR3 reads CASSGSGSSYNEQFF. The CDR3 bases are TGTGCCAGCAGCGGAAGCGGGAGCTCCTACAATGAGCAGTTCTTC.

The gene calls are TRBV6-6 and TRBJ2-7, with TRBD1 matching over 8 bases. The junction had 3 bases not matched to a gene; V was cut back by 4 bases and J by 1 base. This CDR3 comprises 14 residues. The V gene's germline CDR1 is MNHNY and CDR2 SVGAGI (reference sequence). The CDR3 protein is CASSLGTGSYEQYF. CDR3 bases: TGTGCCAGCAGTTTGGGGACAGGATCCTACGAGCAGTACTTC.